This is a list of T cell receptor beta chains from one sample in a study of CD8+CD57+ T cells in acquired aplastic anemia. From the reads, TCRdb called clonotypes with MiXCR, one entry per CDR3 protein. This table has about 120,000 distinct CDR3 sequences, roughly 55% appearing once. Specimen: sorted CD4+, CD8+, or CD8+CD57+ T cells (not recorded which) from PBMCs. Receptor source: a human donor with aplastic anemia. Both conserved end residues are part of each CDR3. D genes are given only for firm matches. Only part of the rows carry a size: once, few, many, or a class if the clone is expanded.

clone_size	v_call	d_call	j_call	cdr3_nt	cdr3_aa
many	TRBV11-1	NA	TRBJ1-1	TGTGCCAGCAGCTTATTAGGTCGGAGTGGGGCTGGGGACACTGAAGCTTTCTTT	CASSLLGRSGAGDTEAFF
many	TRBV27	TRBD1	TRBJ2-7	TGTGCCAGCAGTTTAGTTGCAGGGGGAATCTACGAGCAGTACTTC	CASSLVAGGIYEQYF
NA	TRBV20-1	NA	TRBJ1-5	TGCAGTGCTAGAGTGCATGGGGCGGACGGCAATCAGCCCCAGCATTTT	CSARVHGADGNQPQHF
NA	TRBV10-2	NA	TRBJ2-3	TGCGCCAGCAGTGATTCGAGACTAGTAACAGATACGCAGTATTTT	CASSDSRLVTDTQYF
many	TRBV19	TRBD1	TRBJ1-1	TGTGCCAGTAGTCCCCTGGGGACAGGGAGAACTGAAGCTTTCTTT	CASSPLGTGRTEAFF
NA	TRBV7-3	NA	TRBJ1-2	TGTGCCAGCAGTCCAGGAGGGAATGGGCCCTATGGCTACACCTTC	CASSPGGNGPYGYTF
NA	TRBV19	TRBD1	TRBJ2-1	TGTGCCAGTAGTCAGCAACCGGGACAGGGGGCGGATGAGCAGTTCTTC	CASSQQPGQGADEQFF
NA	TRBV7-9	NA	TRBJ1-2	TGTGCCAGCAGCTTTACAGACCCAAACTATGGCTACACCTTC	CASSFTDPNYGYTF
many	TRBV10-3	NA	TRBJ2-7	TGTGCCATCAGTGAGTCAGTGGACCGTGATCAGTACTTC	CAISESVDRDQYF
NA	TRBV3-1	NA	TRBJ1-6	TGTGCCAGCAGCTTAGCGAATATGTTACCTTCACCCCTCCACTTT	CASSLANMLPSPLHF
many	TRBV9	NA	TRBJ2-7	TGTGCCAGCAGCGGTGACGAGCAGTACTTC	CASSGDEQYF
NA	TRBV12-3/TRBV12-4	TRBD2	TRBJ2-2	TGTGCCAGCAGTCTCCAGCGGGAGCGACCCGGGGAGCTGTTTTTT	CASSLQRERPGELFF
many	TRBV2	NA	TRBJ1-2	TGTGCCAGCAGTGAAATACTTTTTGATGGCTACACCTTC	CASSEILFDGYTF
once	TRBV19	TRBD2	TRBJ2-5	TGTGCCAGTAGCCCCGCGGGACTAGCGGGAGTCGGGGACTTC	CASSPAGLAGVGDF
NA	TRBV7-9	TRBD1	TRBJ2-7	TGTGCCAGCACCTCAGGGGGCTCCTACGAGCAGTACTTC	CASTSGGSYEQYF
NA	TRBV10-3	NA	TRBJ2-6	TGTGCCATCAGTGATGGAAGGGGGGGCTCTGGGGCCAACGTCCTGACTTTC	CAISDGRGGSGANVLTF
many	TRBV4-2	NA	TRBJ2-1	TGTGCCAGCGTCCTCGGGGCGACCGCCTACAATGAGCAGTTCTTC	CASVLGATAYNEQFF
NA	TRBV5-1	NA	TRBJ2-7	TGCGCCAGCAGCTTAACACGGGCCCAGGATTTCGAGCAGTACTTC	CASSLTRAQDFEQYF
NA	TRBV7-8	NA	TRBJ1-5	TGTGCCAGCAGCCCACATAATCAGCCCCAGCATTTT	CASSPHNQPQHF
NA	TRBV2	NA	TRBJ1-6	TGTGCCAGCACCAAGACCTATAATTTACCCCTCCACTTT	CASTKTYNLPLHF
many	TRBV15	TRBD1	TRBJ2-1	TGTGCCACAAAGACAGGGCCGGGGAACAATGAGCAGTTCTTC	CATKTGPGNNEQFF
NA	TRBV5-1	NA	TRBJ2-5	TGCGCCAGCAGCTTGGTGTGGTCAAAAGAGACCCAGTACTTC	CASSLVWSKETQYF
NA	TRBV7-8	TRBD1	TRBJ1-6	TGTGCCAGCAGCCGGGACAGGGAATACTCACCCCTCCACTTT	CASSRDREYSPLHF
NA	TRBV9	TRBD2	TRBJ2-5	TGTGCCAGCAGCGTAGGGACTAGCGGGGAAGAGACCCAGTACTTC	CASSVGTSGEETQYF
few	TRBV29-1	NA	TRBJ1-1	TGCAGCGTTGGATTCCGTCAGAACACTGAAGCTTTCTTT	CSVGFRQNTEAFF
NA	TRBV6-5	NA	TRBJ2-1	TGTGCCAGCAGTTACGTAGGACCCCTCGGGGGTGAGCAGTTCTTC	CASSYVGPLGGEQFF
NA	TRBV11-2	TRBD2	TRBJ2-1	TGTGCCAGCAGCTTTTTGACTAGCGGAGTTTCGGGCAATGAGCAGTTCTTC	CASSFLTSGVSGNEQFF
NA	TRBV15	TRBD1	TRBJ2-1	TGTGCCACCAGCAGAACGACAGGGGGGTCTTACAATGAGCAGTTCTTC	CATSRTTGGSYNEQFF
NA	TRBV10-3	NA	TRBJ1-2	TGTGCCATCAGTGAGTCAATGGACACCAGCCTCTATGGCTACACCTTC	CAISESMDTSLYGYTF
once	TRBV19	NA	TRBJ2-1	TGTGCCAGTAGTATGCTCAGGGGAAGTGAGCAGTTCTTC	CASSMLRGSEQFF
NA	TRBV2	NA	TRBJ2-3	TGTGCCAGCAGTGAAGTCGCGGATACGCAGTATTTT	CASSEVADTQYF
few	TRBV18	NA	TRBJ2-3	TGTGCCAGCTCACCACCGGGCCCTCAGTCGGCAGATACGCAGTATTTT	CASSPPGPQSADTQYF
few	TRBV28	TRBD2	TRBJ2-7	TGTGCCAGCAGTTTATGGCGGGAGGTTTACGAGCAGTACTTC	CASSLWREVYEQYF
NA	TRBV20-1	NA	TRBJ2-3	TGCACCGCCCGGGGGACAGATACGCAGTATTTT	CTARGTDTQYF
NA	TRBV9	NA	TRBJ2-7	TGTGCCAGCAGCTCCCGGGTTATACCCTCCTACGAGCAGTACTTC	CASSSRVIPSYEQYF
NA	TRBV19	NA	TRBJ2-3	TGTGCCAGTAGTCGGGTCAGCACAGATACGCAGTATTTT	CASSRVSTDTQYF
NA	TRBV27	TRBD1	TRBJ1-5	TGTGCCAGCAGTGAAGACAGGGGGCGACAGCCCCAGCATTTT	CASSEDRGRQPQHF
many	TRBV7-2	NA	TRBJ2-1	TGTGCCAGCAGCCCACACAGGGGGGGCTACAATGAGCAGTTCTTC	CASSPHRGGYNEQFF
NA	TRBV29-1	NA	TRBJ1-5	TGCAGCGTTGCCTCCTCAGGGGGCAATCAGCCCCAGCATTTT	CSVASSGGNQPQHF
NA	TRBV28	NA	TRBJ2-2	TGTGCCAGCAGTTTATGGGGGGACGGGAACACCGGGGAGCTGTTTTTT	CASSLWGDGNTGELFF
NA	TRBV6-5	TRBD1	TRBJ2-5	TGTGCCAGCAGTTACGATATCGGGACAGAAAAAGAGACCCAGTACTTC	CASSYDIGTEKETQYF
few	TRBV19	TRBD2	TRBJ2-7	TGTGCCAGTAGTATACCGCGGGCTAGCGGAGACGAGCAGTACTTC	CASSIPRASGDEQYF
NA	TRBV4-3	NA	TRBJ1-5	TGCGCCAGCAGCCAAGATAGGCAGGGGTCAGGTCAGCCCCAGCATTTT	CASSQDRQGSGQPQHF
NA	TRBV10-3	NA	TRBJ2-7	TGTGCCATCAGTGGACCCCGGATGGGGCCCCTCTCCTACGAGCAGTACTTC	CAISGPRMGPLSYEQYF
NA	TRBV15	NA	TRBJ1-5	TGTGCCACCAGCACGCGAAGGGACATCAATCAGCCCCAGCATTTT	CATSTRRDINQPQHF
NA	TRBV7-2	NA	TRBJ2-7	TGTGCCAGCAGCTTCACCGGCTGGGAGCAGTACTTC	CASSFTGWEQYF
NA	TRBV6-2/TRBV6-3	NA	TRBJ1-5	TGTGCCAGCAGTTACTCTGGGACACCATTGGGTGGAAATCAGCCCCAGCATTTT	CASSYSGTPLGGNQPQHF
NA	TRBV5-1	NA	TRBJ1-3	TGCGCCAGCAGCTTGCAGGCGGGGGCTGGTGGAAACACCATATATTTT	CASSLQAGAGGNTIYF